The T cell receptor beta chain described here comes from a study of blood T cell repertoires in COVID-19. Those who participated ranged in age from roughly 18 to 100 years and resided in 24 US areas. Original handling: From reference gene primer amplification, estimates of nucleated cell counts were derived. This table comes from immunoSEQ multiplex PCR, and its TCRdb copy is limited to in-frame clones, with some not included. V, J and clone size derive from that table, while D and trimming were established from the DNA sequence. In the table there are 250,000 to 300,000 clones, about four fifths of which are singletons. This clonotype originated in a man between 50 and 59 years old who had recovered from COVID-19. Sequencing used PBMCs or T cells enriched from blood (not recorded which).

In DNA form, the CDR3 reads TGCGCCAGCAGCTTGGCGGGGGATTCGGCCGGGGAGCTGTTTTTT. The encoded protein is CASSLAGDSAGELFF. The chain joins TRBV5-1 to TRBJ2-2; perhaps TRBD2 as D (6 bases). CDR1 SGHRS and CDR2 YFSETQ come from the germline V gene. The CDR3 contains 15 residues. V dropped 0 bases and J dropped 6 bases, with 12 bases sitting between them.